This is a list of T cell receptor beta chains from one sample in a study of blood T cell repertoires in COVID-19. Method: immunoSEQ multiplex PCR; TCRdb's copy keeps in-frame clones and lacks some. The sample comprises about 120,000 clones, roughly three quarters of which are singletons, and about 40% rests with the top ten. Sequencing input: peripheral blood. These receptors were collected from a man aged 40-55 years with active or convalescent COVID-19. The CDR3 runs from the conserved cysteine through the conserved F or W. A D gene is named only where the DNA matches it firmly. Some rows have no size entry. The others give once, few or many, or a class for an expanded clone.

TRBJ2-7 . TRBD2 TRBV9 TGTGCCAGCAGCACATTTGCCCCCCTAGCGGAAAGCTCCTACGAGCAGTACTTC CASSTFAPLAESSYEQYF
TRBJ2-2 few TRBD1 TRBV19 TGTGCCAGTAGTAAACAGGGGGTAGGCACCGGGGAGCTGTTTTTT CASSKQGVGTGELFF
TRBJ2-1 few TRBD2 TRBV9 TGTGCCAGCAGCGTAAGAGCGGGAGAGGGAAATGAGCAGTTCTTC CASSVRAGEGNEQFF
TRBJ2-1 . TRBD1 TRBV5-1 TGCGCCAGCAGCTTGGCCGGGACAGAGTACAATGAGCAGTTCTTC CASSLAGTEYNEQFF
TRBJ1-2 . TRBD1 TRBV6-5 TGTGCCAGCAGTCCGCGACAGGGGGCGAAGGGCTACACCTTC CASSPRQGAKGYTF
TRBJ1-2 . TRBD1 TRBV19 TGTGCCAGTAGTACAAACCCCGGGACAGGGGTGTCTGGCTACACCTTC CASSTNPGTGVSGYTF
TRBJ2-6 few TRBD1 TRBV6-5 TGTGCCACCGACAGGGACAGCTCTGGGGCCAACGTCCTGACTTTC CATDRDSSGANVLTF
TRBJ2-7 . TRBD1 TRBV4-3 TGCGCCAGCAGCCAAGGACAGGGAACCTACGAGCAGTACTTC CASSQGQGTYEQYF
TRBJ2-2 . . TRBV5-1 TGCGCCAGCAGCTTGGGCAGGGAAAACGGGGAGCTGTTTTTT CASSLGRENGELFF
TRBJ1-1 . . TRBV27 TGTGCCAGCAGTTTAGGCCCACCAAGGGGTGAAGCTTTCTTT CASSLGPPRGEAFF
TRBJ2-7 few . TRBV30 TGTGCCTGGAGGTCGTATACGGGCGAGCAGTACTTC CAWRSYTGEQYF
TRBJ2-1 . TRBD2 TRBV28 TGTGCCAGCAGTTTCCTGGGGGGGAAGTTCTTC CASSFLGGKFF
TRBJ2-2 . . TRBV14 TGTGCCAGCAGCCAAGTAGCACCCGGGGAGCTGTTTTTT CASSQVAPGELFF
TRBJ1-1 . . TRBV29-1 TGCAGCGCCAAGAAGATACAAGACAGCTACACTGAAGCTTTCTTT CSAKKIQDSYTEAFF